Here is one TCR beta chain with its context. Its antigen is undetermined. The sample belongs to a study of CD8 T cells in ankylosing spondylitis. TCRdb reprocessed the 5' RACE reads via MiXCR and lists one record per CDR3 protein. The table records about 800,000 distinct CDR3 sequences, about 12% of them present only once. CDR1 DFQATT and CDR2 SNEGSKA come from the germline V gene (reference sequence). The V gene lost 6 bases and the J gene lost 2 bases, with 13 bases spanning the gap. CDR3 length equals 13 residues. General study points: Ankylosing spondylitis blood appeared to be characterized by a TCR beta motif of about eight highly homologous variants.

Sequencing used blood, either unsorted or a sorted T cell fraction (not recorded which). The sequence was obtained from a male donor with ankylosing spondylitis. The V gene is TRBV20-1, the J gene TRBJ2-5, with D possibly matching TRBD2 (7 bases). CDR3 DNA: TGCAGTGCCGGTAGGGGGGGACAAGAGACCCAGTACTTC. Translating it yields CSAGRGGQETQYF.